The present T cell receptor (beta chain) was sequenced within a study of beta chain features in type 1 diabetes. It was via CD45RO/CCR7/CD25/CD127/CD95/CD27 that CD4+ naive, central memory, regulatory and stem cell-like memory cells were sorted. This clone was recorded at least ten times. The sequenced template was cDNA made from the entire isolated RNA. Data came from immunoSEQ multiplex PCR; TCRdb stores just in-frame clones and leaves some out. The sample holds 300,000 to 400,000 clones; less than 10% are singletons and the top ten take less than 0.45%. CDR1 and CDR2 (germline): SNHLY, FYNNEI. V dropped 7 bases and J dropped 6; count of bases not matched to a gene: 3. The CDR3 runs to 13 residues.

The rearrangement uses TRBV2 and TRBJ2-3; TRBD1 agrees at 11 bases. The clonotype comes from a woman in her late teens or twenties in good health. The specimen sequenced was central memory CD4+ T cells from blood. Here the CDR3 reads CASKGQGADTQYF. The CDR3 bases are TGTGCCAGCAAAGGACAGGGGGCGGATACGCAGTATTTT.